The 10 T cell receptor beta chains given below trace back to one sample, sequenced in a study of Graves' ophthalmopathy and Graves' hyperthyroidism. Amplification of TCR beta CDR3 regions used RNA transcripts. The library came from an HTBI-primed first-round RT-PCR and a second-round multiplex PCR. TCRdb re-derived calls from the multiplex PCR reads in MiXCR, one entry per CDR3 protein. The table shows 450,000 to 600,000 distinct CDR3 sequences, with approximately 35% occurring only once. The sequenced sample was peripheral blood or thyroid tissue (not recorded which). The receptor set was obtained from an adult man with Graves' hyperthyroidism.

The chain carries TRBV7-9 and TRBJ2-7; TRBD2 agrees at 10 bases. Germline CDR1 reads SEHNR; CDR2 reads FQNEAQ (reference sequence). The trim removed 2 bases at V and 3 bases at J, leaving 7 bases unmatched. This CDR3 is 16 amino acids long. In nucleotides, the CDR3 is TGTGCCAGCAGCTTAAACCTAGCGGGGGAGAGCTACGAGCAGTACTTC. As protein: CASSLNLAGESYEQYF.

This clonotype has ten or more counts. This chain connects TRBV29-1 to TRBJ2-7; no definite D call. The CDR3 loop spans 11 amino acids. In germline, CDR1 is SQVTM, CDR2 ANQGSEA. The V end lost 4 bases, the J end lost 4 bases, and 8 bases lay between the germline ends. CDR3 nucleotides: TGCAGCGTTGGCGATCCTTACGAGCAGTACTTC. This gives the protein CSVGDPYEQYF.

In this sample, this clonotype turned up many times. J is TRBJ1-2 and V is TRBV19; no clear D gene. The CDR3 consists of 16 residues. V was trimmed by 0 bases and J by 2 bases, leaving 13 bases between them. In germline, CDR1 is LNHDA, CDR2 SQIVND (reference sequence). The CDR3 DNA reads as TGTGCCAGTAGTATAGAGCTACAGTTACTCAACTATGGCTACACCTTC. It translates to CASSIELQLLNYGYTF.

The genes are TRBV18 and TRBJ1-1; tentative D call: TRBD1 (6 bases). This CDR3 region has 15 residues. V was clipped by 0 bases and J by 3 bases, with 11 bases between them. The germline V gene has CDR1 KGHSH and CDR2 LQKENI. The CDR3 loop is CASSPPARGYTEAFF. The CDR3 region has the DNA TGTGCCAGCTCACCACCGGCGAGGGGGTACACTGAAGCTTTCTTT.

In this sample, this clonotype turned up a few times. The chain combines TRBV29-1 with TRBJ2-3; 9 bases match TRBD1. Germline assignment: CDR1 SQVTM and CDR2 ANQGSEA. J gave up 6 bases and V 1 base, and 11 bases lay outside the gene matches. There are 16 residues in the CDR3. This chain's CDR3 is CSVEGAGQGWSDTQYF. The CDR3 DNA follows: TGCAGCGTTGAAGGGGCGGGACAGGGTTGGTCTGATACGCAGTATTTT.

This clonotype was counted a single time. The chain uses TRBV11-1 and TRBJ2-7, with TRBD2 identical over 8 bases. The J call may be incorrect, as the DNA end agrees better with TRBJ2-1. This CDR3 is 15 amino acids long. CDR1 is SGHAT and CDR2 is FQDESV in the germline V gene (reference sequence). This CDR3 reads CASSISGTSYNEQFF. The DNA of the CDR3 is TGTGCCAGCAGCATTAGCGGGACGTCCTACAATGAGCAGTTCTTC.

V is TRBV25-1 and J is TRBJ2-5; no reliable D call. CDR1 is MGHDK, CDR2 SYGVNS, per germline. V shed 11 bases and J shed 1 base, with 14 bases lying between them. CDR3 length: 13 residues. Here the CDR3 DNA reads TGTGCCTGGACGCGGAGATTCCAAGAGACCCAGTACTTC. Translation gives CAWTRRFQETQYF.

The chain combines TRBV12-3 or TRBV12-4 with TRBJ1-1, with D perhaps matching TRBD1 (6 bases). The CDR3 length is 13 residues. The V end was cut by 3 bases, the J end by 5 bases, with 10 bases between. The CDR3 region is CASSLNRETEAFF. In DNA form, the CDR3 reads TGTGCCAGCAGTTTGAACAGGGAGACTGAAGCTTTCTTT.

This clonotype has ten or more counts. This rearrangement joins TRBV2 to TRBJ1-2, with D possibly being TRBD1 (5 bases). The CDR3 runs to 12 residues. Germline V gives CDR1 SNHLY, CDR2 FYNNEI. V dropped 7 bases and J dropped 3 bases, with 9 bases sitting between them. The CDR3 bases are TGTGCCAGCACTCAGGGATACTATGGCTACACCTTC. Translation: CASTQGYYGYTF. Combining the CDR3 with reference TRBV2 and TRBJ1-2 gives the whole variable domain EPEVTQTPSHQVTQMGQEVILRCVPISNHLYFYWYRQILGQKVEFLVSFYNNEISEKSEIFDDQFSVERPDGSNFTLKIRSTKLEDSAMYFCASTQGYYGYTFGSGTRLTVV.

The sample holds many counts of this clonotype. This chain joins TRBV7-9 and TRBJ2-2; 7 nucleotides match TRBD1. Germline trimming cut 2 bases from V and 5 bases from J; bases unmatched to any gene: 2. The germline V gene has CDR1 SEHNR and CDR2 FQNEAQ (reference sequence). CDR3 length: 14 amino acids. In nucleotides, the CDR3 is TGTGCCAGCAGCTTAACAGGGGTGACCGGGGAGCTGTTTTTT. Amino acid sequence: CASSLTGVTGELFF.